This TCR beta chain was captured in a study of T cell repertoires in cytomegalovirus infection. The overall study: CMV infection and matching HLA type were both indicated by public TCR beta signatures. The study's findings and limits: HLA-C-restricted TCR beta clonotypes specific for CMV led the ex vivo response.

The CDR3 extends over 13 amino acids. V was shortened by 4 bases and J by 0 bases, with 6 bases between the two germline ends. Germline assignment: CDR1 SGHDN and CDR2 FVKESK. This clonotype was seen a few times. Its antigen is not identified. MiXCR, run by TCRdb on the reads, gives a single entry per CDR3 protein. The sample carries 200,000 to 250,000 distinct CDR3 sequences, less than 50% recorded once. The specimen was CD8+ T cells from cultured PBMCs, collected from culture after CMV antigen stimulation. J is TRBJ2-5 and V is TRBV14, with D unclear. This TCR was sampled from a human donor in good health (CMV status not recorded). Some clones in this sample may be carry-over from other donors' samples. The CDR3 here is CASSPRYQETQYF. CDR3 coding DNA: TGTGCCAGCAGCCCCCGATACCAAGAGACCCAGTACTTC.